This T cell receptor (beta chain) stems from a study of CD8+ T cells in alopecia areata. Overall study findings and caveats: Throughout tofacitinib, many expanded lesional clones continued to persist in scalp and blood.

This clone occurred a few times. What it binds is unknown. The treatment was: oral pan-JAK inhibitor, 5-10 mg twice daily. Lesional scalp punch biopsies and peripheral blood were collected from alopecia areata patients. This CDR3 has 15 amino acids. Germline V CDR1 and CDR2: LNHDA, SQIVND (reference sequence). V lost 3 bases and J lost 9; bases outside the gene matches: 5. After isolation, RNA underwent reverse transcription to generate cDNA as the sequencing template. Generated by immunoSEQ multiplex PCR, the TCRdb table keeps only in-frame clones and is missing some. Among 150,000 to 200,000 clones listed, about 53% were seen once.

The origin of this receptor is a human donor with alopecia areata. The chain couples TRBV19 to TRBJ1-6; TRBD1 matches 10 bases. The input for sequencing was CD8+ T cells sorted from blood, taken at week 24, from a patient treated with tofacitinib. In DNA form, the CDR3 reads TGTGCCAGTAGTATCGCGGACAGGGGGGGTTCACCCCTCCACTTT. Translated: CASSIADRGGSPLHF. The entire variable domain, with the rest obtained from reference TRBV19 and TRBJ1-6, is as follows: DGGITQSPKYLFRKEGQNVTLSCEQNLNHDAMYWYRQDPGQGLRLIYYSQIVNDFQKGDIAEGYSVSREKKESFPLTVTSAQKNPTAFYLCASSIADRGGSPLHFGNGTRLTVT.